The next 5 T cell receptor beta chains were all read from a single sample in a study of blood T cell repertoires in COVID-19. Data came from immunoSEQ multiplex PCR; TCRdb stores just in-frame clones and leaves some out. Among over 200,000 clones listed, about 84% were seen once. The specimen was PBMCs or T cells enriched from blood (not recorded which). All receptors derive from a man in his 60s who had recovered from COVID-19.

This clone came up once. The chain uses TRBV5-8 and TRBJ2-5; TRBD1 is a possible D gene (5 bases). Germline CDR1 and CDR2: SGHTS and YDEGEE. The CDR3 runs 11 residues. V lost 7 bases and J 5 bases, leaving 9 bases between the germline ends. The CDR3 DNA follows: TGTGCCAGCCTAAAGGGGGAGACCCAGTACTTC. It translates to CASLKGETQYF.

The rearrangement joins TRBV29-1 to TRBJ1-1, with 8 bases that match TRBD1. The trim removed 7 bases at V and 5 bases at J, leaving 6 bases unmatched. CDR1 and CDR2 from the germline V gene are SQVTM and ANQGSEA. This CDR3 has 12 amino acids. CDR3 coding DNA: TGCAGCGCGGAACAGGGGGGGACTGAAGCTTTCTTT. Its translation is CSAEQGGTEAFF.

The chain recombines TRBV4-3 with TRBJ1-2; weak D call: TRBD1 (6 bases). V was pared by 6 bases and J by 3 bases, with 17 bases between. The germline CDR1 and CDR2 sequences are LGHNA and YSLEER. CDR3 length equals 15 residues. The chain's CDR3 is CASRPHLQGDYGYTF. In DNA form, the CDR3 reads TGCGCCAGCAGACCGCACTTACAGGGTGACTATGGCTACACCTTC.

The CDR3 reads CASSRQAGGTDTQYF. The CDR3 nucleotides read TGTGCCAGCTCACGACAGGCTGGGGGCACAGATACGCAGTATTTT. The rearrangement joins TRBV18 to TRBJ2-3, with D perhaps TRBD1 (6 bases). The CDR3 runs 15 residues. CDR1 is KGHSH, CDR2 LQKENI, per germline. V shed 4 bases and J shed 1 base, with 12 bases lying between them. Looking up the rest from reference TRBV18 and TRBJ2-3 gives the full variable domain: NAGVMQNPRHLVRRRGQEARLRCSPMKGHSHVYWYRQLPEEGLKFMVYLQKENIIDESGMPKERFSAEFPKEGPSILRIQQVVRGDSAAYFCASSRQAGGTDTQYFGPGTRLTVL.

The sample holds a few counts of this clone. The gene calls are TRBV7-6 and TRBJ2-5; 10 nucleotides agree with TRBD1. Germline assignment: CDR1 SGHVS and CDR2 FNYEAQ. J was trimmed by 4 bases and V by 1 base; bases with no gene match: 3. CDR3 size: 15 residues. CDR3 nucleotides: TGTGCCAGCAGCTTAGGACAGGGGGCCAGAGAGACCCAGTACTTC. Its protein is CASSLGQGARETQYF. Together with reference TRBV7-6 and TRBJ2-5, the CDR3 gives the full variable domain: GAGVSQSPRYKVTKRGQDVALRCDPISGHVSLYWYRQALGQGPEFLTYFNYEAQQDKSGLPNDRFSAERPEGSISTLTIQRTEQRDSAMYRCASSLGQGARETQYFGPGTRLLVL.